Presented here are 24 T cell receptor beta chains from one specimen sequenced in a study of response to subunit inactivated influenza vaccine. TCRdb analysed the RT-PCR reads with MiXCR anew, one entry per CDR3 protein. The table records 150,000 to 200,000 distinct CDR3 sequences, about 9.3% of them present only once. The source was non-naive T cells sorted from PBMCs, collected on the day of vaccination. The receptors derive from a man aged 50-60 years who received an inactivated influenza vaccine.

This clonotype was seen only a few times. This chain links TRBV18 with TRBJ1-6, with D tentatively TRBD1 (5 bases). Trimming removed 5 bases from V and 5 bases from J, with 13 bases in between. CDR3 length: 15 residues. Germline CDR1 and CDR2: KGHSH and LQKENI. The CDR3 spells CASSGAGRNNSPLHF. The CDR3 nucleotides are TGTGCCAGCTCAGGAGCAGGGCGCAATAATTCACCCCTCCACTTT.

The sample holds a few counts of this clonotype. The chain joins TRBV6-2 or TRBV6-3 to TRBJ2-1, with D possibly TRBD2 on 5 matching bases. Trimming cost V 7 bases and J 2 bases, with 12 bases left between them. The V gene's germline CDR1 is MNHEY and CDR2 SVGEGT. The length of the CDR3 is 14 residues. The CDR3 region is CASNHVGAYNEQFF. The DNA for the CDR3 is TGTGCCAGCAACCACGTCGGGGCCTACAATGAGCAGTTCTTC.

The rearrangement links TRBV10-3 to TRBJ2-1; 9 bases agree with TRBD1. The V segment lost 6 bases and the J segment 6 bases; nucleotides outside the gene matches: 6. CDR1 is ENHRY, CDR2 SYGVKD, per germline. The CDR3 runs 14 residues. For the CDR3, the DNA is TGTGCCATCAGGGGACAGGGTCAGTTCAATGAGCAGTTCTTC. This sequence encodes CAIRGQGQFNEQFF.

As concerns this clonotype: This could be a read error, since a much larger clone is one nucleotide away. The chain joins TRBV4-3 to TRBJ2-7, with D tentatively TRBD1 or TRBD2 (6 bases each). CDR3 length: 15 amino acids. The germline V gene has CDR1 LGHNA and CDR2 YSLEER. In nucleotides, the CDR3 is TGCGCCAGCTGCCAATATGCCGGGGGCCGCTACGAGCAGTACTTC. As protein: CASCQYAGGRYEQYF.

This clonotype was counted ten times or more. The V and J genes are TRBV5-1 and TRBJ1-5, with unresolved D. There are 13 residues in the CDR3. The V gene lost 0 bases and the J gene lost 5 bases, with 6 bases spanning the gap. The germline CDR1 and CDR2 sequences are SGHRS and YFSETQ. The CDR3 reads CASSLGPDQPQHF. The CDR3 DNA reads TGCGCCAGCAGCTTGGGACCGGATCAGCCCCAGCATTTT.

Ten or more counts support this clonotype. The V and J genes are TRBV6-1 and TRBJ2-2; D is unresolved. The germline V gene has CDR1 MNHNS and CDR2 SASEGT. The V gene lost 5 bases and the J gene lost 1 base, with 11 bases spanning the gap. This CDR3 spans 15 amino acids. The CDR3 loop is CASSPTPGNTGELFF. For the CDR3, the DNA is TGTGCCAGCAGTCCCACTCCCGGGAACACCGGGGAGCTGTTTTTT.

This clonotype was counted between two and nine times. The rearrangement links TRBV28 to TRBJ2-7; a possible D gene is TRBD1 (5 bases). CDR1 and CDR2 from the germline V gene are MDHEN and SYDVKM. The V end was cut by 5 bases, the J end by 3 bases, with 11 bases between. The CDR3 sequence is 13 residues long. In nucleotides, the CDR3 is TGTGCCAGCAGTGCAGGGTTCGGCTACGAGCAGTACTTC. This translates into CASSAGFGYEQYF.

This clonotype was found many times. J is TRBJ1-5 and V is TRBV5-5; tentative D call: TRBD1 (5 bases). The CDR3 runs to 14 residues. The germline V gene has CDR1 SGHKS and CDR2 YYEKEE (reference sequence). V lost 3 bases and J 3 bases, leaving 10 bases between the germline ends. The CDR3 protein is CASSSRDANQPQHF. The CDR3 bases are TGTGCCAGCAGCTCACGGGACGCCAATCAGCCCCAGCATTTT.

This clonotype occurred a few times. The chain uses TRBV27 and TRBJ2-2, with D uncertain. From germline, CDR1 is MNHEY and CDR2 SMNVEV (reference sequence). Trimming cost V 5 bases and J 5 bases, with 15 bases left between them. The CDR3 is 15 amino acids. The CDR3 protein is CASSLDTWMTGELFF. CDR3 nucleotide sequence: TGTGCCAGCAGTCTTGACACCTGGATGACCGGGGAGCTGTTTTTT.

This clonotype was found a few times. This chain uses TRBV7-9 with TRBJ2-5; D might be TRBD1 or TRBD2, each matching 5 bases. The germline V gene has CDR1 SEHNR and CDR2 FQNEAQ (reference sequence). The CDR3 is 14 amino acids. With 4 bases removed from V and 1 base from J, the gap between germline ends came to 10 bases. CDR3 region: CASSSWGPQETQYF. The CDR3 DNA sequence: TGTGCCAGCAGCTCCTGGGGACCCCAAGAGACCCAGTACTTC. Full variable domain (outside the CDR3, taken from reference TRBV7-9 and TRBJ2-5): DTGVSQNPRHKITKRGQNVTFRCDPISEHNRLYWYRQTLGQGPEFLTYFQNEAQLEKSRLLSDRFSAERPKGSFSTLEIQRTEQGDSAMYLCASSSWGPQETQYFGPGTRLLVL.

Ten or more counts support this clonotype. V is TRBV13 and J is TRBJ2-3; TRBD1 is a possible D gene (6 bases). The V end was cut by 5 bases, the J end by 1 base, with 19 bases between. This CDR3 spans 17 amino acids. Germline V gene data show CDR1 as PRHDT and CDR2 as FYEKMQ (reference sequence). CDR3: CASSPGPGTPGTDTQYF. CDR3 nucleotide sequence: TGTGCCAGCAGCCCTGGCCCCGGGACACCGGGCACAGATACGCAGTATTTT.

The sample holds a few counts of this clonotype. This chain links TRBV2 with TRBJ2-7; 8 positions match TRBD1. This CDR3 contains 16 residues. Unmatched junction bases numbered 10, after V lost 4 bases and J lost 2 bases. Germline V lookup: CDR1 SNHLY, CDR2 FYNNEI. As DNA, the CDR3 is TGTGCCAGCAGTGGGGGGACAGGCCTCCATGCCTACGAGCAGTACTTC. The encoded protein is CASSGGTGLHAYEQYF.

This chain uses TRBV20-1 with TRBJ1-5; TRBD1 is a possible D gene (5 bases). V lost 3 bases and J 0 bases, leaving 9 bases between the germline ends. This CDR3 contains 14 residues. Germline CDR1 DFQATT, CDR2 SNEGSKA (reference sequence). CDR3 protein: CSARDIYSNQPQHF. The CDR3 coding sequence is TGCAGTGCTAGGGACATCTATAGCAATCAGCCCCAGCATTTT.

The chain combines TRBV20-1 with TRBJ2-1, with D possibly called TRBD1 or TRBD2 (5 bases each). The V and J ends lost 6 bases and 9 bases respectively, with 18 bases between them. The CDR3 runs to 13 residues. Germline assignment: CDR1 DFQATT and CDR2 SNEGSKA (reference sequence). CDR3 in DNA: TGCAGTGCCTTCACCGGGACCTCTCGTGAGCAGTTCTTC. Protein: CSAFTGTSREQFF.

This clonotype came up many times. The chain combines TRBV10-3 with TRBJ2-3; either TRBD1 or TRBD2 may fit D (5 bases each). Germline assignment: CDR1 ENHRY and CDR2 SYGVKD. The length of the CDR3 is 13 residues. The V end was cut by 6 bases, the J end by 11 bases, with 18 bases between. CDR3 residues: CAIRERDHPWQYF. The CDR3 DNA is TGTGCCATCAGGGAAAGGGACCACCCTTGGCAGTATTTT.

This clonotype was seen more than once but under ten times. This chain links TRBV30 with TRBJ2-1; D unresolved. The V and J ends lost 0 bases and 4 bases respectively, with 7 bases between them. The CDR3 sequence is 13 residues long. Germline V gene data show CDR1 as GTSNPN and CDR2 as SVGIG (reference sequence). CDR3 DNA sequence: TGTGCCTGGAGTGTAAAGGAATACAATGAGCAGTTCTTC. Its translation is CAWSVKEYNEQFF.

This clonotype appeared many times. V gene TRBV11-2 combines with J gene TRBJ1-6; D is perhaps TRBD1 (6 bases). Germline CDR1 reads SGHAT; CDR2 reads FQNNGV. The CDR3 is 15 amino acids. The V gene lost 3 bases and the J gene lost 7 bases, with 13 bases spanning the gap. The CDR3 is CASSFETGGNSPLHF. The CDR3, as DNA: TGTGCCAGCAGCTTTGAGACAGGCGGGAATTCACCCCTCCACTTT.

This clonotype was observed many times. This chain links TRBV5-1 with TRBJ2-1; 9 bases are a match to TRBD1. CDR1 SGHRS and CDR2 YFSETQ come from the germline V gene. This CDR3 is 15 amino acids long. Trimming took 3 bases from V and 3 from J; bases not matched to a gene: 4. The CDR3 coding sequence is TGCGCCAGCAGCTCAGGGACAGGGCGCTACAATGAGCAGTTCTTC. Encoded protein: CASSSGTGRYNEQFF.

This clonotype was seen a handful of times. The rearrangement joins TRBV4-1 to TRBJ2-7, with TRBD1 matching over 8 bases. This CDR3 is built from 14 residues. V lost 4 bases and J lost 6; bases outside the gene matches: 8. Germline CDR1 MGHRA, CDR2 YSYEKL. The CDR3 loop reads CASSRTGPNGEQYF. The CDR3 DNA reads as TGCGCCAGCAGCCGGACAGGGCCGAACGGCGAGCAGTACTTC.

A few counts support this clonotype. This chain joins TRBV4-3 and TRBJ2-7; D may be TRBD1 (5 bases). Trimming shortened V by 0 bases and J by 4 bases, and 13 bases separated the two germline ends. The CDR3 contains 15 residues. Germline CDR1 reads LGHNA; CDR2 reads YSLEER. CDR3 residues: CASSQDPEGVYEQYF. The DNA for the CDR3 is TGCGCCAGCAGCCAAGATCCTGAAGGGGTTTACGAGCAGTACTTC.

This clonotype was found many times. The V gene is TRBV24-1, the J gene TRBJ2-1; 8 positions agree with TRBD1. This CDR3 spans 14 amino acids. Losses at the gene ends were 1 base for V and 12 bases for J; bases not matched to a gene: 7. Germline V gene sequence: CDR1 KGHDR, CDR2 SFDVKD. CDR3 in DNA: TGTGCCACCAGTGATTTACAGGACAGGGCAGGGCAGTTCTTC. Protein: CATSDLQDRAGQFF.

This clonotype was seen a handful of times. J is TRBJ2-4 and V is TRBV12-3 or TRBV12-4; a possible D gene is TRBD2 (5 bases). V lost 3 bases, J lost 1 base, and 13 bases lay in between. The CDR3 is made up of 16 amino acids. DNA for the CDR3: TGTGCCAGCAGTTTTGGTAGACTAACGGCCAAAAACATTCAGTACTTC. Amino acid sequence: CASSFGRLTAKNIQYF.

The CDR3 is CASSEEGARAKNIQYF. CDR3 nucleotide sequence: TGTGCCAGCAGTGAAGAGGGGGCGCGGGCCAAAAACATTCAGTACTTC. The V and J genes are TRBV2 and TRBJ2-4, with 7 bases fitting TRBD1. V shed 1 base, J shed 1 base, and the junction held 4 bases outside the gene matches. Germline values: CDR1 SNHLY, CDR2 FYNNEI. This CDR3 has 16 residues.

This clonotype was observed many times. The chain carries TRBV29-1 and TRBJ1-2; the D is unclear. The CDR3 is 12 amino acids. The V end was cut by 3 bases, the J end by 8 bases, with 13 bases between. Germline V lookup: CDR1 SQVTM, CDR2 ANQGSEA. The CDR3 DNA reads TGCAGCGTTGAGGACTTCAAGTGGGGCTACACCTTC. Encoded protein: CSVEDFKWGYTF.